Listed here is a single T cell receptor beta chain. Its antigen is not known. It was the approximately 120-subject validation cohort, separate from the roughly 700-subject first cohort, to which the donors belonged. V was pared by 0 bases and J by 4 bases, with 1 base of the junction left unmatched. The CDR3 has 16 amino acids. Germline V lookup: CDR1 SGHRS, CDR2 YFSETQ. The entry originates in a study of cytomegalovirus exposure and HLA in healthy donors. Study-wide findings and caveats: In vitro assays verified that three CMV-associated chains recognized CMV antigens specifically. Among TCR sequences, most were rare, though some public TCRs appeared in many donors. According to a subsequent analysis, TCR clusters from the first cohort were inclined to appear together in the 120 validation repertoires.

Here immunoSEQ multiplex PCR was the method, and the copy in TCRdb shows in-frame clones only, minus some. The sample includes fewer than 200,000 clones, more than 80% of them seen just once. The chain uses TRBV5-1 and TRBJ2-3, with TRBD2 identical over 14 bases. The sample taken for sequencing was PBMCs. The source is a woman under 30 in good health and CMV-seropositive. The CDR3 region is CASSLGLAGGPDTQYF. The CDR3, as DNA: TGCGCCAGCAGCTTGGGACTAGCGGGAGGGCCAGATACGCAGTATTTT.